The sequence of this T cell receptor (beta chain) was determined in a study of shared clonotypes between healthy human individuals. Study details: Per donor, three plates held CD4 naive cells, three held CD4 memory, two held CD8 naive and one held CD8 memory.

The CDR3 consists of 15 residues. The germline V and J ends were trimmed by 3 bases and 5 bases, with 16 bases remaining between them. From germline, CDR1 is MDHEN and CDR2 SYDVKM. Here immunoSEQ multiplex PCR was the method, and the copy in TCRdb shows in-frame clones only, minus some. The sample consists of 850,000 to 1,100,000 clones, about 72% of them appearing once. Sequencing was performed on memory CD4+ T cells from PBMCs. Subset reported: CD45RA-negative fraction. The rearrangement joins TRBV28 to TRBJ1-1, with D maybe TRBD1 (5 bases). The sequence was collected from a man in his late teens or twenties in good health. Some clones in this sample may be carry-over from other donors' samples. CDR3 coding DNA: TGTGCCAGCAGTTTTCATTTGAGGGGTTGGACTGAAGCTTTCTTT. Translation: CASSFHLRGWTEAFF.